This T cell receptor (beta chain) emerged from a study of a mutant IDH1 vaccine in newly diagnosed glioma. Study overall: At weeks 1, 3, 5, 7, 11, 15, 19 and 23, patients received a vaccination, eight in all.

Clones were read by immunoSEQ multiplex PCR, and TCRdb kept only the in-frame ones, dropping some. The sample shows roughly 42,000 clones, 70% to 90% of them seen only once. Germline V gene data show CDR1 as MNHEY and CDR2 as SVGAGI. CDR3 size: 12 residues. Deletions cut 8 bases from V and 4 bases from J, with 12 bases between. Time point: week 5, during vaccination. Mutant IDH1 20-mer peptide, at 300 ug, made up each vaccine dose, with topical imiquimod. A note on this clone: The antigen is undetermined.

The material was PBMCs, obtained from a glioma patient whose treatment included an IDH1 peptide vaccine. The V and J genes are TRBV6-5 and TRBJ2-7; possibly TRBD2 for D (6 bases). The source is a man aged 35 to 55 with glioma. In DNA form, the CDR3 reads TGTGCCAGCGGGACTGAAATTTACGAGCAGTACTTC. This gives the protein CASGTEIYEQYF.